These 3 T cell receptor beta chains came from one sample sequenced in a study of T cell responses to AZD1222 COVID-19 vaccine (dated by TCRdb to the early 2020s). Explained via the paper, the time point label denotes: about 28 days (+/-7) after the second vaccine dose. Libraries were prepared through the immunoSEQ multiplex PCR assay. Imported from immuneACCESS, the table was reduced by TCRdb to in-frame sequences with V and J called. These copies leave out some clones; in studies compared against another copy, an unresolved V gene accounts for under half, and the cause of the remainder is not known. The sample has about 86,000 clones on record, approximately 90% of them singletons. 5.3% of the sample comes from the top ten. The sample in question was peripheral blood, obtained 28 days after the second AZD1222 dose. Receptor source: an adult who received the AZD1222 COVID-19 vaccine.

This clone was observed once. The CDR3 loop is CASSIWQVTEAFF. The CDR3 region has the DNA TGTGCCAGTAGTATTTGGCAGGTCACTGAAGCTTTCTTT. This rearrangement joins TRBV19 to TRBJ1-1; D not resolved. Looked up from germline, CDR1 is LNHDA and CDR2 is SQIVND (reference sequence). Trimming removed 3 bases at V and 4 bases at J, with 9 bases between. The CDR3 is 13 residues long.

The chain has TRBV28 and TRBJ1-3, with D uncertain. CDR1 is MDHEN and CDR2 is SYDVKM in the germline V gene. The CDR3 extends over 13 amino acids. Trimming took off 2 bases at V and 7 bases at J, with 9 bases between the two ends. The CDR3: CASSLGPTNTIYF. The CDR3 nucleotides read TGTGCCAGCAGTTTAGGGCCTACGAACACCATATATTTT.

The chain is built from TRBV9 and TRBJ1-3; 7 nucleotides agree with TRBD1. The germline gives CDR1 SGDLS, CDR2 YYNGEE. The CDR3 has 16 amino acids. V trimming: 4 bases; J trimming: 8 bases; junction bases outside the gene matches: 15. CDR3: CASSSQGQVQRDTIYF. The CDR3 nucleotides are TGTGCCAGCAGCTCTCAAGGACAGGTTCAGAGAGACACCATATATTTT. The complete variable domain, with remaining parts taken from reference TRBV9 and TRBJ1-3, reads DSGVTQTPKHLITATGQRVTLRCSPRSGDLSVYWYQQSLDQGLQFLIQYYNGEERAKGNILERFSAQQFPDLHSELNLSSLELGDSALYFCASSSQGQVQRDTIYFGEGSWLTVV.